This record looks at one TCR beta chain sequence and its context. The germline V and J ends were trimmed by 4 bases and 6 bases, with 17 bases remaining between them. The length of the CDR3 is 15 residues. Looked up from germline, CDR1 is SGHRS and CDR2 is YFSETQ. The data are from a study of response to subunit inactivated influenza vaccine. MiXCR was run by TCRdb on the RT-PCR reads, yielding one entry per CDR3 protein. The data show more than 450,000 distinct CDR3 sequences, 11% seen once. The same data also contributed to another study, on T cells expressing NK-cell markers. Per that study: Production of TCR beta cDNA relied on 5'RACE template switching with UMIs. Eight donors were sequenced, seven testing HCMV-seropositive and one testing seronegative. The study found dominant NKG2C+ clonotypes at roughly 1.0-7.5% of CD8+ T cells in about six donors.

V usage is TRBV5-1 and J usage is TRBJ2-1; D is unclear. Sequencing was performed on PBMCs from blood, taken on the day of vaccination. The sequence was collected from a man aged 50-59 years who received an inactivated influenza vaccine. The CDR3 spells CASSLGWDPPNEQFF. Written as DNA, the CDR3 is TGCGCCAGCAGCCTAGGGTGGGATCCCCCCAATGAGCAGTTCTTC. The full variable domain, rest sourced from reference TRBV5-1 and TRBJ2-1, is KAGVTQTPRYLIKTRGQQVTLSCSPISGHRSVSWYQQTPGQGLQFLFEYFSETQRNKGNFPGRFSGRQFSNSRSEMNVSTLELGDSALYLCASSLGWDPPNEQFFGPGTRLTVL.